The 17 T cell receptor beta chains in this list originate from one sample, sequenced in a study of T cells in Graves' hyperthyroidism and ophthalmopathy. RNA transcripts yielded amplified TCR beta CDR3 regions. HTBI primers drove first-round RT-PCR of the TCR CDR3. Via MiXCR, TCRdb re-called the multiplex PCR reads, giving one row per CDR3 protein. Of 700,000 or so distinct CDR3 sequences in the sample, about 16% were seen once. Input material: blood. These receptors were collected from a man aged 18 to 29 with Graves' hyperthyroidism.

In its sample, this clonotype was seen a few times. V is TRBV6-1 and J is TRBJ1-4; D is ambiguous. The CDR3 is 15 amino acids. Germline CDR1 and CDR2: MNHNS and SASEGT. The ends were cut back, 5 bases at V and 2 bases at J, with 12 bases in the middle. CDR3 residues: CASSRTGLTNEKLFF. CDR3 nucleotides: TGTGCCAGCAGTCGGACGGGGTTGACTAATGAAAAACTGTTTTTT.

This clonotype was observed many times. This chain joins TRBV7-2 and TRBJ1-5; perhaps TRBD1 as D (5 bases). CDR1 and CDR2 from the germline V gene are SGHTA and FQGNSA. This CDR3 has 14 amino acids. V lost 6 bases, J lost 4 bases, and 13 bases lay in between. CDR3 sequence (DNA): TGTGCCAGCAGTCAAGGGACGGGGAATCAGCCCCAGCATTTT. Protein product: CASSQGTGNQPQHF.

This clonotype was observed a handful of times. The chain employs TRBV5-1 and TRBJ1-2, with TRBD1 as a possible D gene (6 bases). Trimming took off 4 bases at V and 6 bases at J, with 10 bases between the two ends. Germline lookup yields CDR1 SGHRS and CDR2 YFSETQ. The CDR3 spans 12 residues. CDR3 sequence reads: CASSKGGDGYTF. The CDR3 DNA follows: TGCGCCAGCAGCAAGGGGGGAGATGGCTACACCTTC.

In nucleotides, the CDR3 is TGCAGTGCTAGAGTTCCGGGGGCTGGGAATGAGCAGTTCTTC. Translating it yields CSARVPGAGNEQFF. The genes are TRBV20-1 and TRBJ2-1, with D perhaps assigned TRBD1 or TRBD2 (6 bases each). Trimming took 1 base from V and 7 from J, leaving 14 bases between them. This CDR3 has 14 amino acids. CDR1 DFQATT and CDR2 SNEGSKA come from the germline V gene (reference sequence).

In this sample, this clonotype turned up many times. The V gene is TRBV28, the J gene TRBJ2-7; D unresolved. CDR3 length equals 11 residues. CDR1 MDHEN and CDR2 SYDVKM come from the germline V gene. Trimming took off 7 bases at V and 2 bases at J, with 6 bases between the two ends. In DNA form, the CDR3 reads TGTGCCAGCAAATCTACCTACGAGCAGTACTTC. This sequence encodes CASKSTYEQYF. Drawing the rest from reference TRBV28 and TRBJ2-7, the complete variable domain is DVKVTQSSRYLVKRTGEKVFLECVQDMDHENMFWYRQDPGLGLRLIYFSYDVKMKEKGDIPEGYSVSREKKERFSLILESASTNQTSMYLCASKSTYEQYFGPGTRLTVT.

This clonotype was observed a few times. This CDR3 reads CASSHGGPTYEQYF. The CDR3 DNA reads TGTGCCAGCAGTCATGGCGGACCCACCTACGAGCAGTACTTC. This sequence joins TRBV2 and TRBJ2-7, with no clear D. The CDR3 is 14 amino acids. V gave up 5 bases and J gave up 2 bases, with 13 bases separating them. The V gene's germline CDR1 is SNHLY and CDR2 FYNNEI.

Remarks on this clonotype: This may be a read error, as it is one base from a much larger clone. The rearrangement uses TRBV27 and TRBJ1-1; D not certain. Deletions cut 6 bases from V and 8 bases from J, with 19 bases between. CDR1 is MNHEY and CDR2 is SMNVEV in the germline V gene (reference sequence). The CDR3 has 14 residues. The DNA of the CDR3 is TGTGCCAGCAGAGGTGAGTCATGGTCCGACGAAGCTTTCTTT. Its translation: CASRGESWSDEAFF.

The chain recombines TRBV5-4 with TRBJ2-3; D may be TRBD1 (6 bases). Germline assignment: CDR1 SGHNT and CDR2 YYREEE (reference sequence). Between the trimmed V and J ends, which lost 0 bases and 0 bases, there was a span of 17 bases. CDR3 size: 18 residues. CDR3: CASSLAKDRYTSTDTQYF. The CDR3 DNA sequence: TGTGCCAGCAGCTTGGCCAAAGACAGGTATACTAGCACAGATACGCAGTATTTT.

CDR3: CSALGLAGGYEQYF. Here the CDR3 DNA reads TGCAGTGCCCTGGGACTAGCGGGAGGCTACGAGCAGTACTTC. The chain employs TRBV20-1 and TRBJ2-7, with 15 bases identical to TRBD2. Trimming cost V 6 bases and J 3 bases; bases outside gene matches: 3. CDR1 and CDR2 (germline): DFQATT, SNEGSKA (reference sequence). This CDR3 is 14 amino acids long.

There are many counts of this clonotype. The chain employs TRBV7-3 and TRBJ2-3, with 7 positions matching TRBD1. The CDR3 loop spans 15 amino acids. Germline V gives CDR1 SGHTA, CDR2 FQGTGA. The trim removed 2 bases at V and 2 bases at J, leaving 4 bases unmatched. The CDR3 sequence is CASSLLGTVTDTQYF. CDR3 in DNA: TGTGCCAGCAGCTTATTAGGGACAGTCACAGATACGCAGTATTTT.

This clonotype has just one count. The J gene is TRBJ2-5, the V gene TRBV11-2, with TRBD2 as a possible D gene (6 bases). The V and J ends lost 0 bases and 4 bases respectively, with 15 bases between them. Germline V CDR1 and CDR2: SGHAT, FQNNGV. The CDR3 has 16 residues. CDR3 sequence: CASSLDRMAGRETQYF. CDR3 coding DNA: TGTGCCAGCAGCTTAGATCGCATGGCGGGGAGAGAGACCCAGTACTTC.

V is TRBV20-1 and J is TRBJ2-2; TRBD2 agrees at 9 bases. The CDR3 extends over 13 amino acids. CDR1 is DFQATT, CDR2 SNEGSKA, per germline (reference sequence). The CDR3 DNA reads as TGCAGCGGAGAGGAGCGGGAGGCCGGGGAGCTGTTTTTT. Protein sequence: CSGEEREAGELFF.

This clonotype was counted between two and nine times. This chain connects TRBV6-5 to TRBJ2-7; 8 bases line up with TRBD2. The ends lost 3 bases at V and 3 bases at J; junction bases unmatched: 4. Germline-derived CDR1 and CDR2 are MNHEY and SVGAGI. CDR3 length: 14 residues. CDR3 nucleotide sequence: TGTGCCAGCAGTTATACGGGACTAGACTACGAGCAGTACTTC. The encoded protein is CASSYTGLDYEQYF.

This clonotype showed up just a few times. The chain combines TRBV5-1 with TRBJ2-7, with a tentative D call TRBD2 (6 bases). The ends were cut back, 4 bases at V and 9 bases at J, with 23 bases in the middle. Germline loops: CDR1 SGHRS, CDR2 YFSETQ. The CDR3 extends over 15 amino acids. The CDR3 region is CASSMDGSIFVGQYF. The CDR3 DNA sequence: TGCGCCAGCAGCATGGACGGGAGCATTTTTGTAGGGCAGTACTTC.

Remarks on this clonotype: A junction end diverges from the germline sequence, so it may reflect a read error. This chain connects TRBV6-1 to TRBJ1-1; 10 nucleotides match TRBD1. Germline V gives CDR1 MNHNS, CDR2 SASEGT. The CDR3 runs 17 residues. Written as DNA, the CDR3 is TGTGCTAGCAGTGAAGATTCTATGGGACAGGGGTATTTTGAAGCTTTCTTT. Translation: CASSEDSMGQGYFEAFF.

CDR3 coding DNA: TGTGCCAGCAGCCTTACGGGACAGGGGTACCAGCAGTACTTC. It yields the protein CASSLTGQGYQQYF. J is TRBJ2-7 and V is TRBV28, with TRBD1 matching over 10 bases. Looked up from germline, CDR1 is MDHEN and CDR2 is SYDVKM. This CDR3 has 14 amino acids. V dropped 6 bases and J dropped 8; count of bases not matched to a gene: 10.

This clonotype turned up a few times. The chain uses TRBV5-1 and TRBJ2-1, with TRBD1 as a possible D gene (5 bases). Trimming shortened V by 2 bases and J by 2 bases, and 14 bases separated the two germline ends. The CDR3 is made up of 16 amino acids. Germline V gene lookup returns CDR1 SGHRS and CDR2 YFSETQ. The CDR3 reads CASSFLGQGTYNEQFF. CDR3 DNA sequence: TGCGCCAGCAGCTTCCTGGGGCAGGGCACCTACAATGAGCAGTTCTTC.